This T cell receptor (beta chain) was identified in a study of PD-1 blockade in classical Hodgkin lymphoma. Study-wide findings and caveats: Those achieving complete response showed baseline diversity like newly diagnosed patients.

Method: immunoSEQ multiplex PCR; TCRdb's copy keeps in-frame clones and lacks some. The sample has 8,000 to 9,000 clones; 84% are singletons. Each patient relapsed following autologous stem cell transplantation, and prior brentuximab vedotin exposure differed. Researchers report purifying CD4+ T cells from thawed PBMCs by magnetic negative selection. In the case of this clone: Its antigen is unidentified.

Per germline, CDR1 SGHTA and CDR2 FQGNSA. The CDR3 covers 15 residues. Trimming left V 5 bases short and J 5 bases short, with 18 bases between. This chain links TRBV7-2 with TRBJ1-2, with TRBD1 as a possible D gene (5 bases). The origin of this receptor is a human donor with classical Hodgkin lymphoma. Sequenced here: CD4+ T cells from blood, sampled at baseline. CDR3: CASSPSGGAGYGYTF. CDR3 DNA: TGTGCCAGCAGCCCAAGCGGCGGGGCCGGGTATGGCTACACCTTC.